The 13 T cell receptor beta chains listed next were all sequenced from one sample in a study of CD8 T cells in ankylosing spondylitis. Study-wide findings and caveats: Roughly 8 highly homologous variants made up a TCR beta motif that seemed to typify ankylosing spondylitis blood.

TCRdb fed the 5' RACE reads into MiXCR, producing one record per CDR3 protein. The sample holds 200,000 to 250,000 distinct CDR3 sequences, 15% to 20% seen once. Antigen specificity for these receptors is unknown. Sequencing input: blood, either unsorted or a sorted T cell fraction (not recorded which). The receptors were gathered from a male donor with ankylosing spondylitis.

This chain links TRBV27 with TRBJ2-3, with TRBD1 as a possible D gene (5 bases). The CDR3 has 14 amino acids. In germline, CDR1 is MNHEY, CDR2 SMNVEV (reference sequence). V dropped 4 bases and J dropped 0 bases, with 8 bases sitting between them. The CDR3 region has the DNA TGTGCCAGCAGTTGGGGCCCTAGCACAGATACGCAGTATTTT. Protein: CASSWGPSTDTQYF.

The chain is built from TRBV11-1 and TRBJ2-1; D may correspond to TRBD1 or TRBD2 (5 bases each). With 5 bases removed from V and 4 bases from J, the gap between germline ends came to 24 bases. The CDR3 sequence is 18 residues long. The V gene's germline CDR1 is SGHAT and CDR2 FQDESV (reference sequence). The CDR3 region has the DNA TGTGCCAGCAGCCCCCAAGGGGCCCTTGGAGGACTTTACAATGAGCAGTTCTTC. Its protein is CASSPQGALGGLYNEQFF.

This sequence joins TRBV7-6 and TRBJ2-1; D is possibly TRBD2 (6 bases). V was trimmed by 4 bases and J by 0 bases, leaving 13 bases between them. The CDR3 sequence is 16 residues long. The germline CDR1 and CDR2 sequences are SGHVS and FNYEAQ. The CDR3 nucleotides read TGTGCCAGCAGCTCCTTAGCGGATAGCTCCTACAATGAGCAGTTCTTC. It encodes CASSSLADSSYNEQFF.

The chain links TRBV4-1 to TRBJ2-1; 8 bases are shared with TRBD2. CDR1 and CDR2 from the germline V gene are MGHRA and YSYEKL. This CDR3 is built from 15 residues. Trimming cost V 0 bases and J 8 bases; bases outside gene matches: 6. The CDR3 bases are TGCGCCAGCAGCCAAGATAGTCTAGCGGGTTATGAGCAGTTCTTC. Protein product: CASSQDSLAGYEQFF.

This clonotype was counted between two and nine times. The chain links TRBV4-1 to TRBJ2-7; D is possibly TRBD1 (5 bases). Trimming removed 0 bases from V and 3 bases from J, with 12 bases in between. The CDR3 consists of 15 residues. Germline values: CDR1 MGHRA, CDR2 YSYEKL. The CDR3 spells CASSQEQVAHYEQYF. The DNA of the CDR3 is TGCGCCAGCAGCCAAGAACAGGTAGCCCACTACGAGCAGTACTTC.

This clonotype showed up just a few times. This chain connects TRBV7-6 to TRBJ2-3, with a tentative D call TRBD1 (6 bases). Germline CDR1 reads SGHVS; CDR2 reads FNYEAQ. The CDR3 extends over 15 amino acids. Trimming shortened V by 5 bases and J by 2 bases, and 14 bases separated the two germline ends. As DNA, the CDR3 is TGTGCCAGCAGCCAGAGGACAGATCTCACAGATACGCAGTATTTT. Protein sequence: CASSQRTDLTDTQYF.

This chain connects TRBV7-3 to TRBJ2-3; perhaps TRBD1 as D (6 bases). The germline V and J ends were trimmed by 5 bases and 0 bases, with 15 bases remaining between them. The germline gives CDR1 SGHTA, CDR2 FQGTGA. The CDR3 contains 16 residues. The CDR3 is CASSPTTGTSTDTQYF. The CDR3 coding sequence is TGTGCCAGCAGCCCCACTACTGGGACAAGCACAGATACGCAGTATTTT.

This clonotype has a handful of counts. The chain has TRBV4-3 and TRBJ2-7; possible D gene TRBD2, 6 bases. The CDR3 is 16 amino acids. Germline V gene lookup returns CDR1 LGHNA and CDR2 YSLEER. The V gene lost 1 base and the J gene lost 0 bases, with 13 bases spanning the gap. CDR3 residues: CASSQGRGDPSYEQYF. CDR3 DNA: TGCGCCAGCAGCCAAGGGCGGGGAGACCCCTCCTACGAGCAGTACTTC.

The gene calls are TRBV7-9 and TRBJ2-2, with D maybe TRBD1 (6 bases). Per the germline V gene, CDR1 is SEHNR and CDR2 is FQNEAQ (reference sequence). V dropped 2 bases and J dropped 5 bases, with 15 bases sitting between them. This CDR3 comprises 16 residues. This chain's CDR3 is CASSLPRTAKTGELFF. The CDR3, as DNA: TGTGCCAGCAGCTTACCGCGGACAGCAAAGACCGGGGAGCTGTTTTTT. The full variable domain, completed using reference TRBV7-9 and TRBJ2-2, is DTGVSQNPRHKITKRGQNVTFRCDPISEHNRLYWYRQTLGQGPEFLTYFQNEAQLEKSRLLSDRFSAERPKGSFSTLEIQRTEQGDSAMYLCASSLPRTAKTGELFFGEGSRLTVL.

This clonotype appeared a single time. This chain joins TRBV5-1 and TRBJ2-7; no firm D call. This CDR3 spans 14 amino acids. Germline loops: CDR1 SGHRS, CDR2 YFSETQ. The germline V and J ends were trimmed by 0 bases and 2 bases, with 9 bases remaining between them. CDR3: CASSLGPSPYEQYF. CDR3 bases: TGCGCCAGCAGCTTGGGACCATCGCCCTACGAGCAGTACTTC. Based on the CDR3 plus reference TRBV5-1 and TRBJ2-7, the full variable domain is KAGVTQTPRYLIKTRGQQVTLSCSPISGHRSVSWYQQTPGQGLQFLFEYFSETQRNKGNFPGRFSGRQFSNSRSEMNVSTLELGDSALYLCASSLGPSPYEQYFGPGTRLTVT.

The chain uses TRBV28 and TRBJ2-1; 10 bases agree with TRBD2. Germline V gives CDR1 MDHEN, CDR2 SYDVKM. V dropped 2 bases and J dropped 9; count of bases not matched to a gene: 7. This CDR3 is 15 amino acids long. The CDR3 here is CASSLRSGRAAEQFF. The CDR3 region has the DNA TGTGCCAGCAGTTTACGAAGCGGGAGGGCCGCTGAGCAGTTCTTC. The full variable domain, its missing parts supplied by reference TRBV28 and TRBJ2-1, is DVKVTQSSRYLVKRTGEKVFLECVQDMDHENMFWYRQDPGLGLRLIYFSYDVKMKEKGDIPEGYSVSREKKERFSLILESASTNQTSMYLCASSLRSGRAAEQFFGPGTRLTVL.

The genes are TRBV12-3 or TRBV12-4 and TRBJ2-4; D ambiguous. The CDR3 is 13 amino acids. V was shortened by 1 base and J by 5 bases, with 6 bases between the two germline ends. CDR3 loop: CASSLVAENIQYF. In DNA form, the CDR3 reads TGTGCCAGCAGTTTAGTGGCAGAAAACATTCAGTACTTC.

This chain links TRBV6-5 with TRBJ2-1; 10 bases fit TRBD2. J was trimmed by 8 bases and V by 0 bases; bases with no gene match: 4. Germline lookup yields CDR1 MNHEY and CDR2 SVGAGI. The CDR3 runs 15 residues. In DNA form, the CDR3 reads TGTGCCAGCAGTTACTCTGGTAGCGGGAGGCATGAGCAGTTCTTC. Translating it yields CASSYSGSGRHEQFF.